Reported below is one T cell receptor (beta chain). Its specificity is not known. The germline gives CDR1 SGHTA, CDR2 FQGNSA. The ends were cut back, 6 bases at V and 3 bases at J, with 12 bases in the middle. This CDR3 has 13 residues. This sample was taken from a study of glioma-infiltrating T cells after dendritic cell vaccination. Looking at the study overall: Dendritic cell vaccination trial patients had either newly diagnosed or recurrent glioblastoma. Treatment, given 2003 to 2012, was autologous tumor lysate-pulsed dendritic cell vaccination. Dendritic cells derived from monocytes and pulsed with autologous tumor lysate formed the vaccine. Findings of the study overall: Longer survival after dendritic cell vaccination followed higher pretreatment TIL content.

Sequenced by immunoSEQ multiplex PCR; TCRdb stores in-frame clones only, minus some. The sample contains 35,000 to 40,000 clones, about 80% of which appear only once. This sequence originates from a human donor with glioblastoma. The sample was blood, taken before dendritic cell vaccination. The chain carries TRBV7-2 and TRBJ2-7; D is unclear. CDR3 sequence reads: CASREVGRYEQYF. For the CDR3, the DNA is TGTGCCAGCAGGGAAGTGGGCCGCTACGAGCAGTACTTC. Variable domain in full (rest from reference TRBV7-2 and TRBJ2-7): GAGVSQSPSNKVTEKGKDVELRCDPISGHTALYWYRQSLGQGLEFLIYFQGNSAPDKSGLPSDRFSAERTGGSVSTLTIQRTQQEDSAVYLCASREVGRYEQYFGPGTRLTVT.